This T cell receptor beta chain came from a study of blood T cell repertoires in COVID-19. This CDR3 has 15 residues. The repertoire was sequenced with immunoSEQ multiplex PCR; TCRdb's copy has only in-frame clones and lacks some. This table holds fewer than 80,000 clones, around 87% found once. The table lists this clone with a count of one. The sample consisted of peripheral blood. The chain employs TRBV21-1 and TRBJ1-3; TRBD1 was called by the table and not checked on the DNA. TRBV21-1 is labeled a pseudogene. The sequence derives from a man aged 50 to 59 with acute or convalescent COVID-19. CDR3 in amino acids: CASRSGQGAGNTIYF. The CDR3, as DNA: TGTGCCAGCAGATCGGGACAGGGGGCTGGAAACACCATATATTTT.